Each of the 14 T cell receptor beta chains below was sequenced from the same sample in a study of blood T cell repertoires in COVID-19. Clones were read by immunoSEQ multiplex PCR, and TCRdb kept only the in-frame ones, dropping some. The sample lists tens of thousands of clones, about 92% occurring once. Sequencing input: peripheral blood. The receptors stem from a human donor in a cohort sampled during active COVID-19.

V is TRBV6-5 and J is TRBJ1-1, with D perhaps matching TRBD1 (6 bases). V gave up 5 bases and J gave up 0 bases, with 10 bases separating them. The CDR3 has 14 amino acids. CDR1 MNHEY and CDR2 SVGAGI come from the germline V gene. This CDR3 reads CASSQQGMNTEAFF. The CDR3 nucleotides read TGTGCCAGCAGTCAACAGGGTATGAACACTGAAGCTTTCTTT.

This chain uses TRBV12-3 or TRBV12-4 with TRBJ1-2; maybe TRBD1 (5 bases). The V end lost 1 base, the J end lost 7 bases, and 10 bases lay between the germline ends. This CDR3 is 13 amino acids long. The CDR3 loop is CASSLDRLLGYTF. DNA for the CDR3: TGTGCCAGCAGTTTAGACAGGTTACTTGGCTACACCTTC.

The J gene is TRBJ1-4, the V gene TRBV30; TRBD1 agrees at 7 bases. The CDR3 extends over 15 amino acids. The V gene end was trimmed by 0 bases and the J gene end by 8 bases; junction bases not matched to a gene: 9. Per the germline V gene, CDR1 is GTSNPN and CDR2 is SVGIG (reference sequence). This CDR3 is CAWSVTETGREKLFF. CDR3 nucleotides: TGTGCCTGGAGTGTAACCGAGACAGGGAGAGAAAAACTGTTTTTT.

The V call is TRBV24-1, the J call TRBJ2-5, with 9 bases aligning to TRBD2. Germline CDR1 KGHDR, CDR2 SFDVKD. V was clipped by 9 bases and J by 0 bases; unmatched bases: 4. The CDR3 is 14 amino acids. As DNA, the CDR3 is TGTGCCACCCACGGCGGGGGGGACCAAGAGACCCAGTACTTC. This encodes CATHGGGDQETQYF.

The chain links TRBV18 to TRBJ2-1, with D perhaps TRBD2 (6 bases). Trimming pared 8 bases from V and 7 bases from J, leaving 9 bases between. The CDR3 extends over 11 amino acids. Germline V lookup: CDR1 KGHSH, CDR2 LQKENI. CDR3 region: CASTRENEQFF. Here the CDR3 DNA reads TGTGCCAGCACACGGGAGAATGAGCAGTTCTTC.

This clone was seen once. This sequence joins TRBV5-1 and TRBJ1-1, with D unresolved. CDR1 SGHRS and CDR2 YFSETQ come from the germline V gene. Deletions cut 3 bases from V and 1 base from J, with 10 bases between. The CDR3 covers 14 residues. This CDR3 reads CASSWSYSNTEAFF. As DNA, the CDR3 is TGCGCCAGCAGCTGGAGTTACTCGAACACTGAAGCTTTCTTT.

The J gene is TRBJ2-3, the V gene TRBV18; 10 bases are shared with TRBD1. Germline V gene sequence: CDR1 KGHSH, CDR2 LQKENI. This CDR3 contains 18 residues. J was trimmed by 4 bases and V by 0 bases; bases with no gene match: 10. The CDR3: CASSPPFGQGVGADTQYF. Written as DNA, the CDR3 is TGTGCCAGCTCACCACCGTTCGGACAGGGGGTAGGGGCAGATACGCAGTATTTT.

This chain joins TRBV3-1 (or the pseudogene TRBV3-2) and TRBJ2-3; D gene ambiguous. Trimming cost V 6 bases and J 2 bases, with 3 bases left between them. Germline CDR1 and CDR2: LGHDT and YNNKEL (reference sequence). This CDR3 has 11 residues. In nucleotides, the CDR3 is TGTGCCAGCAGTCTCACAGATACGCAGTATTTT. Residues: CASSLTDTQYF.

The V call is TRBV7-9, the J call TRBJ1-1; D possibly corresponds to TRBD1 (5 bases). From germline, CDR1 is SEHNR and CDR2 FQNEAQ (reference sequence). V was shortened by 5 bases and J by 1 base, with 14 bases between the two germline ends. The CDR3 is 15 amino acids. The CDR3: CASSVTLGPNTEAFF. The DNA of the CDR3 is TGTGCCAGCAGCGTAACTTTGGGGCCGAACACTGAAGCTTTCTTT.

A single count supports this clone. V and J are TRBV5-5 and TRBJ2-7; unclear D gene. Per germline, CDR1 SGHKS and CDR2 YYEKEE (reference sequence). CDR3 length equals 13 residues. Trimming removed 0 bases at V and 2 bases at J, with 6 bases between. This chain's CDR3 is CASSLVQPYEQYF. The CDR3 region has the DNA TGTGCCAGCAGCTTGGTACAGCCCTACGAGCAGTACTTC.

This chain uses TRBV7-2 with TRBJ2-7; TRBD2 aligns across 12 bases. The CDR3 sequence is 16 residues long. Germline V CDR1 and CDR2: SGHTA, FQGNSA. Trimming took 5 bases from V and 4 from J; bases not matched to a gene: 9. The CDR3 sequence: CASSPAPSGGAYEQYF. The CDR3 bases are TGTGCCAGCAGCCCCGCTCCTAGCGGGGGGGCTTACGAGCAGTACTTC.

V and J are TRBV25-1 and TRBJ1-6; 9 bases are a match to TRBD1. The CDR3 has 13 amino acids. The ends lost 8 bases at V and 9 bases at J; junction bases unmatched: 5. Germline-derived CDR1 and CDR2 are MGHDK and SYGVNS. CDR3 residues: CASGGQGSSPLHF. The CDR3, as DNA: TGTGCCAGCGGGGGACAGGGTTCTTCACCCCTCCACTTT.

This clone was counted a single time. The chain couples TRBV18 to TRBJ1-2; 8 bases line up with TRBD1. CDR3 length: 15 amino acids. Trimming at V came to 0 bases and at J to 7 bases, leaving 7 bases not matched to a gene. Germline loops: CDR1 KGHSH, CDR2 LQKENI. The CDR3 DNA is TGTGCCAGCTCACCACCGGTTGGGACAGGACCTGGCTACACCTTC. This sequence encodes CASSPPVGTGPGYTF.

The J gene is TRBJ1-6, the V gene TRBV5-4; 8 bases map to TRBD1. The CDR3 spans 15 residues. Trimming removed 3 bases from V and 8 bases from J; junction bases left unmatched: 7. The germline gives CDR1 SGHNT, CDR2 YYREEE (reference sequence). CDR3 coding DNA: TGTGCCAGCAGCTACCGTCGACAGGGGTATTCACCCCTCCACTTT. It encodes CASSYRRQGYSPLHF.